The 18 T cell receptor beta chains given below trace back to one sample, sequenced in a study of cytomegalovirus exposure and HLA in healthy donors. The PCR ran on 60 Vbeta and 13 Jbeta primers. Assay used: immunoSEQ multiplex PCR; TCRdb lists only in-frame clones, some missing. The sample shows approximately 160,000 clones, around 68% of them seen only once. The sample comprised PBMCs. The receptors here all came from a middle-aged woman in good health and CMV-seropositive.

The rearrangement joins TRBV7-9 to TRBJ1-4, with D hard to call. The CDR3 runs 14 residues. V was pared by 5 bases and J by 4 bases, with 11 bases between. Germline CDR1 reads SEHNR; CDR2 reads FQNEAQ (reference sequence). The CDR3 DNA follows: TGTGCCAGCAGCCTAGACGGTGATAATGAAAAACTGTTTTTT. Translation: CASSLDGDNEKLFF. Based on the CDR3 plus reference TRBV7-9 and TRBJ1-4, the full variable domain is DTGVSQNPRHKITKRGQNVTFRCDPISEHNRLYWYRQTLGQGPEFLTYFQNEAQLEKSRLLSDRFSAERPKGSFSTLEIQRTEQGDSAMYLCASSLDGDNEKLFFGSGTQLSVL.

This clone appeared a single time. V usage is TRBV10-3 and J usage is TRBJ2-3; D may be TRBD1 (5 bases). Germline CDR1 and CDR2: ENHRY and SYGVKD. Between the trimmed V and J ends, which lost 7 bases and 6 bases, there was a span of 20 bases. The CDR3 runs 15 residues. CDR3 coding DNA: TGTGCCATCAACCAGGGTCCATCACCCGGCGATACGCAGTATTTT. Translating gives CAINQGPSPGDTQYF.

The chain employs TRBV2 and TRBJ1-2; TRBD1 matches at 9 bases. Germline CDR1 is SNHLY and CDR2 is FYNNEI. The CDR3 contains 17 residues. Trimming removed 2 bases from V and 5 bases from J; junction bases left unmatched: 12. This chain's CDR3 is CASSEYLPGQGGYGYTF. In DNA form, the CDR3 reads TGTGCCAGCAGTGAATACCTTCCGGGACAGGGCGGATATGGCTACACCTTC.

This clone was picked up a small number of times. The rearrangement joins TRBV28 to TRBJ2-1; weak D call: TRBD1 (6 bases). The CDR3 is made up of 16 amino acids. The V gene lost 6 bases and the J gene lost 9 bases, with 24 bases spanning the gap. From germline, CDR1 is MDHEN and CDR2 SYDVKM. CDR3 region: CASSYGTGYVAGEQFF. DNA of the CDR3: TGTGCCAGCAGCTATGGAACAGGGTACGTCGCCGGTGAGCAGTTCTTC.

The rearrangement uses TRBV18 and TRBJ2-7; a weak D match, TRBD1 (6 bases). Germline CDR1 and CDR2: KGHSH and LQKENI. This CDR3 comprises 14 residues. The V end was cut by 5 bases, the J end by 0 bases, with 11 bases between. The CDR3 coding sequence is TGTGCCAGCTCATTCGCGGACAGCTCCTACGAGCAGTACTTC. Translation: CASSFADSSYEQYF. The whole variable domain, remainder taken from reference TRBV18 and TRBJ2-7, is NAGVMQNPRHLVRRRGQEARLRCSPMKGHSHVYWYRQLPEEGLKFMVYLQKENIIDESGMPKERFSAEFPKEGPSILRIQQVVRGDSAAYFCASSFADSSYEQYFGPGTRLTVT.

The chain combines TRBV10-3 with TRBJ1-2, with TRBD1 identical over 9 bases. CDR3 length: 14 residues. Trimming took 4 bases from V and 6 from J; bases not matched to a gene: 6. The germline V gene encodes CDR1 ENHRY and CDR2 SYGVKD. In DNA form, the CDR3 reads TGTGCCATCAGTGGAACAGGGGGCGGGAATGGCTACACCTTC. This translates into CAISGTGGGNGYTF.

This clone turned up a few times. The chain has TRBV10-3 and TRBJ2-2, with D possibly being TRBD2 (6 bases). This CDR3 has 15 residues. Between the trimmed V and J ends, which lost 4 bases and 3 bases, there was a span of 12 bases. In germline, CDR1 is ENHRY, CDR2 SYGVKD. CDR3 protein: CAISAEGGYTGELFF. In DNA form, the CDR3 reads TGTGCCATCAGTGCGGAGGGAGGTTACACCGGGGAGCTGTTTTTT.

The V and J genes are TRBV18 and TRBJ2-5; 7 positions agree with TRBD2. Trimming cost V 10 bases and J 0 bases; bases outside gene matches: 11. Germline assignment: CDR1 KGHSH and CDR2 LQKENI. The CDR3 has 15 residues. CDR3 sequence: CATLYARGNQETQYF. The DNA for the CDR3 is TGTGCCACCCTATACGCGCGGGGGAACCAAGAGACCCAGTACTTC. Combining the CDR3 with reference TRBV18 and TRBJ2-5 gives the whole variable domain NAGVMQNPRHLVRRRGQEARLRCSPMKGHSHVYWYRQLPEEGLKFMVYLQKENIIDESGMPKERFSAEFPKEGPSILRIQQVVRGDSAAYFCATLYARGNQETQYFGPGTRLLVL.

The chain employs TRBV11-2 and TRBJ2-7; tentative D call: TRBD2 (5 bases). The V end was cut by 5 bases, the J end by 7 bases, with 18 bases between. This CDR3 comprises 14 residues. CDR1 is SGHAT, CDR2 FQNNGV, per germline. As DNA, the CDR3 is TGTGCCAGCAGCCACCCCCGGGGTTTTGATGAGCAGTACTTC. Its protein is CASSHPRGFDEQYF.

This chain connects TRBV4-2 to TRBJ2-3, with 11 bases aligning to TRBD2. Germline V gene data show CDR1 as LGHNA and CDR2 as YNFKEQ. With V trimmed by 3 bases and J by 3 bases, 5 bases remained unmatched. The CDR3 covers 16 residues. Here the CDR3 reads CASSHSGGATTDTQYF. The CDR3 bases are TGTGCCAGCAGCCATAGCGGGGGGGCAACAACAGATACGCAGTATTTT.

This clone turned up a few times. The rearrangement joins TRBV4-1 to TRBJ2-1; D is unclear. The CDR3 sequence is 16 residues long. V gave up 0 bases and J gave up 1 base, with 10 bases separating them. Germline V gene sequence: CDR1 MGHRA, CDR2 YSYEKL. DNA of the CDR3: TGCGCCAGCAGCCAAGATTGGCAGGCGTCCTACAATGAGCAGTTCTTC. Translated: CASSQDWQASYNEQFF.

The chain recombines TRBV11-1 with TRBJ2-7; D is perhaps TRBD1 (5 bases). The V gene's germline CDR1 is SGHAT and CDR2 FQDESV (reference sequence). The V gene lost 4 bases and the J gene lost 4 bases, with 14 bases spanning the gap. The CDR3 runs 14 residues. The CDR3 DNA follows: TGTGCCAGCAGCTCTAGGGGTTTGGGGTACGAGCAGTACTTC. Translation gives CASSSRGLGYEQYF.

As to this clone: This specimen includes other DNA sequences encoding the same CDR3. This chain connects TRBV6-4 to TRBJ1-5; D ambiguous. V was clipped by 6 bases and J by 4 bases, with 10 bases between them. CDR1 and CDR2 (germline): MRHNA, SNTAGT. This CDR3 contains 13 residues. In nucleotides, the CDR3 is TGTGCCAGCAGCCACGGAGAGAATCAGCCCCAGCATTTT. Its translation: CASSHGENQPQHF.

The chain links TRBV28 to TRBJ1-6, with 8 bases identical to TRBD1. The CDR3 sequence is 14 residues long. Germline V lookup: CDR1 MDHEN, CDR2 SYDVKM. Trimming at V came to 5 bases and at J to 7 bases, leaving 4 bases not matched to a gene. The CDR3 DNA reads TGTGCCAGCAGTCCGGGACAGGAGAATTCACCCCTCCACTTT. This gives the protein CASSPGQENSPLHF.

The chain combines TRBV7-3 with TRBJ2-1; 12 bases fit TRBD2. CDR3 length equals 16 residues. CDR1 is SGHTA and CDR2 is FQGTGA in the germline V gene. The V and J ends lost 2 bases and 4 bases, in that order; junction bases with no gene match: 3. CDR3 sequence reads: CASSLEGLAGYNEQFF. In nucleotides, the CDR3 is TGTGCCAGCAGCTTAGAAGGACTAGCGGGATACAATGAGCAGTTCTTC. The full variable domain, in which reference TRBV7-3 and TRBJ2-1 provide the parts outside the CDR3, is GAGVSQTPSNKVTEKGKYVELRCDPISGHTALYWYRQSLGQGPEFLIYFQGTGAADDSGLPNDRFFAVRPEGSVSTLKIQRTERGDSAVYLCASSLEGLAGYNEQFFGPGTRLTVL.

The chain has TRBV18 and TRBJ2-2; 8 bases are a match to TRBD2. V trimming: 5 bases; J trimming: 0 bases; junction bases outside the gene matches: 2. From germline, CDR1 is KGHSH and CDR2 LQKENI. The CDR3 spans 15 residues. CDR3 sequence (DNA): TGTGCCAGCTCATCGGGACTAGCGAACACCGGGGAGCTGTTTTTT. Translation gives CASSSGLANTGELFF.

This clone was seen only once. The CDR3 nucleotides are TGTGCCAGCAGTTCCCGGACATACACTAATGAAAAACTGTTTTTT. This sequence encodes CASSSRTYTNEKLFF. V is TRBV6-5 and J is TRBJ1-4; D is perhaps TRBD1 (5 bases). The CDR3 contains 15 residues. Trimming pared 4 bases from V and 2 bases from J, leaving 11 bases between. Germline CDR1 and CDR2: MNHEY and SVGAGI.

This clone was observed a handful of times. CDR3 loop: CASSQDQWGRLSGANVLTF. DNA for the CDR3: TGCGCCAGCAGCCAAGATCAATGGGGCCGGCTAAGTGGGGCCAACGTCCTGACTTTC. The chain recombines TRBV4-1 with TRBJ2-6; perhaps TRBD1 as D (5 bases). Trimming removed 0 bases from V and 3 bases from J, with 18 bases in between. This CDR3 region has 19 residues. Germline V CDR1 and CDR2: MGHRA, YSYEKL.